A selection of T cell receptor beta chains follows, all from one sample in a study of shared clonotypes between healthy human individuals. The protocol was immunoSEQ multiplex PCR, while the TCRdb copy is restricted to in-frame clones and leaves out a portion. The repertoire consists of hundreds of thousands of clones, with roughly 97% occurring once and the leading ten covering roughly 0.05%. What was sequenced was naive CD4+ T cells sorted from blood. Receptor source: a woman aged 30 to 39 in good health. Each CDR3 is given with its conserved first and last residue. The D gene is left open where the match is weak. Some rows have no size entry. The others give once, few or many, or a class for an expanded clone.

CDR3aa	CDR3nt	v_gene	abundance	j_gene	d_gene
CASSRHEKLFF	TGTGCCAGTAGTCGCCATGAAAAACTGTTTTTT	TRBV19	NA	TRBJ1-4	NA
CASSRTGGTEAFF	TGCGCCAGCAGCCGGACAGGCGGCACTGAAGCTTTCTTT	TRBV4-1	NA	TRBJ1-1	TRBD1
CASGRRGETQYF	TGTGCCAGCGGGAGGCGGGGAGAGACCCAGTACTTC	TRBV5-6	NA	TRBJ2-5	NA
CASSYFSDRSPDTQYF	TGTGCCAGCAGTTACTTTTCGGACAGGTCTCCAGATACGCAGTATTTT	TRBV6-5	NA	TRBJ2-3	TRBD1
CASSQDFSGITLGYNEQFF	TGCGCCAGCAGCCAAGATTTCAGCGGGATAACGTTGGGCTACAATGAGCAGTTCTTC	TRBV4-1	NA	TRBJ2-1	TRBD2
CAISEAWTAPYGYTF	TGTGCCATCAGTGAGGCTTGGACGGCCCCCTATGGCTACACCTTC	TRBV10-3	NA	TRBJ1-2	NA
CATSTTATMKGYTF	TGTGCCACCAGCACAACAGCTACTATGAAGGGCTACACCTTC	TRBV15	NA	TRBJ1-2	NA
CASTGWEVTGELFF	TGTGCCAGCACTGGCTGGGAGGTCACCGGGGAGCTGTTTTTT	TRBV28	NA	TRBJ2-2	NA
CASSLVAGAGTDTQYF	TGCGCCAGCAGCTTGGTAGCGGGAGCGGGCACAGATACGCAGTATTTT	TRBV5-1	NA	TRBJ2-3	TRBD2
CASSPGTGAEAFF	TGTGCCAGCAGCCCAGGGACAGGGGCTGAAGCTTTCTTT	TRBV7-8	NA	TRBJ1-1	TRBD1
CATSRGLKSEQYF	TGTGCCACCAGCAGGGGGCTCAAGAGCGAGCAGTACTTC	TRBV15	once	TRBJ2-7	NA
CASSLGTTGATGELFF	TGTGCCAGCAGCTTAGGCACGACAGGCGCGACCGGGGAGCTGTTTTTT	TRBV11-3	NA	TRBJ2-2	NA
CASSVTSNGNTIYF	TGTGCCAGCAGCGTGACGAGTAATGGAAACACCATATATTTT	TRBV7-8	NA	TRBJ1-3	NA
CASSPIIDQFPSSGNTIYF	TGTGCCAGCAGTCCTATTATAGACCAGTTCCCCAGCTCTGGAAACACCATATATTTT	TRBV28	NA	TRBJ1-3	NA
CASGQGEKLFF	TGTGCCAGCGGCCAGGGTGAAAAACTGTTTTTT	TRBV6-5	once	TRBJ1-4	NA
CASSPDEDPEKLFF	TGTGCCAGCAGTCCCGACGAAGATCCAGAAAAACTGTTTTTT	TRBV27	NA	TRBJ1-4	NA
CASSLRLETEAFF	TGTGCCAGCAGCTTGAGGCTGGAGACTGAAGCTTTCTTT	TRBV6-5	NA	TRBJ1-1	NA
CASTQGLNTEAFF	TGCGCCAGTACTCAGGGACTAAACACTGAAGCTTTCTTT	TRBV5-1	NA	TRBJ1-1	NA
CASSPSPVGETQYF	TGTGCCAGCAGCCCATCACCGGTTGGGGAGACCCAGTACTTC	TRBV11-3	NA	TRBJ2-5	NA
CASSVPRGTGELFF	TGTGCCAGTAGTGTCCCCCGGGGCACCGGGGAGCTGTTTTTT	TRBV19	NA	TRBJ2-2	NA
CASSYGTGYTEAFF	TGTGCCAGCAGTTACGGGACAGGGTACACTGAAGCTTTCTTT	TRBV6-5	NA	TRBJ1-1	TRBD1
CASSLDYIQSYEQYF	TGTGCCAGCAGCCTCGACTACATACAGTCCTACGAGCAGTACTTC	TRBV11-1	NA	TRBJ2-7	NA
CASSPPGTSGYNEQFF	TGTGCCAGCAGCCCACCCGGGACTAGCGGATACAATGAGCAGTTCTTC	TRBV11-3	NA	TRBJ2-1	TRBD2
CASRERQGRGGYTF	TGTGCCAGCAGGGAGAGACAGGGGCGAGGTGGCTACACCTTC	TRBV6-1	NA	TRBJ1-2	TRBD1
CASSSTSGDPYEQYF	TGTGCCAGCTCATCGACTAGCGGGGACCCCTACGAGCAGTACTTC	TRBV18	NA	TRBJ2-7	TRBD2
CASSFGTASYGYTF	TGTGCCAGCAGCTTCGGGACAGCGTCCTATGGCTACACCTTC	TRBV5-6	NA	TRBJ1-2	TRBD1
CASSLVSSQETQYF	TGCGCCAGCAGCTTGGTTAGCAGTCAAGAGACCCAGTACTTC	TRBV5-1	NA	TRBJ2-5	NA
CASSVVGAGGLDTQYF	TGTGCCAGCAGCGTAGTTGGAGCGGGAGGGTTAGATACGCAGTATTTT	TRBV9	NA	TRBJ2-3	TRBD2
CASRERVGRQETQYF	TGTGCCAGCAGGGAGAGGGTGGGTCGGCAAGAGACCCAGTACTTC	TRBV6-1	NA	TRBJ2-5	NA
CASSLEGESYEQYF	TGTGCCAGCAGCTTAGAGGGGGAGTCCTACGAGCAGTACTTC	TRBV7-9	NA	TRBJ2-7	NA
CASSYSDSQYF	TGTGCCAGCAGCTACTCCGATTCGCAGTATTTT	TRBV5-4	NA	TRBJ2-3	NA
CAWGLAAANTGELFF	TGTGCCTGGGGGCTAGCGGCCGCGAACACCGGGGAGCTGTTTTTT	TRBV30	NA	TRBJ2-2	TRBD2
CASSLFPTDQETQYF	TGTGCCAGCAGTTTATTCCCGACAGACCAAGAGACCCAGTACTTC	TRBV28	NA	TRBJ2-5	NA
CASSWDGGTNEKLFF	TGTGCCAGCAGCTGGGACGGTGGAACTAATGAAAAACTGTTTTTT	TRBV7-2	NA	TRBJ1-4	NA
CASSSEGWTQGTARPPYEQYF	TGTGCCAGCAGTAGCGAGGGGTGGACTCAGGGGACGGCCCGCCCCCCCTACGAGCAGTACTTC	TRBV28	NA	TRBJ2-7	NA
CASSGRNTQYF	TGTGCCAGCAGTGGGCGAAATACGCAGTATTTT	TRBV2	NA	TRBJ2-3	NA
CASNKFPGTYEQYF	TGTGCCAGCAACAAGTTCCCGGGGACCTACGAGCAGTACTTC	TRBV6-5	once	TRBJ2-7	NA
CASSIEGVKETQYF	TGTGCCAGTAGTATCGAAGGAGTGAAAGAGACCCAGTACTTC	TRBV19	once	TRBJ2-5	NA
CASSLYNSGRYEQYF	TGTGCCAGCAGCTTGTATAATAGCGGGCGCTACGAGCAGTACTTC	TRBV5-6	NA	TRBJ2-7	TRBD2
CASSTLRSGNTIYF	TGTGCCAGTAGTACGCTCCGCTCTGGAAACACCATATATTTT	TRBV19	NA	TRBJ1-3	NA
CASSLVPGHTEAFF	TGTGCCAGCAGCTTAGTCCCAGGGCACACTGAAGCTTTCTTT	TRBV11-2	NA	TRBJ1-1	NA
CASSPPSGGISYEQYF	TGTGCCAGCTCACCACCCAGTGGCGGGATCTCCTACGAGCAGTACTTC	TRBV18	NA	TRBJ2-7	NA
CASSPGHATNEKLFF	TGTGCCAGCAGCCCGGGACACGCAACTAATGAAAAACTGTTTTTT	TRBV5-6	NA	TRBJ1-4	NA
CASSLDSLIGEKLFF	TGCGCCAGCAGCTTAGACAGCTTAATAGGTGAAAAACTGTTTTTT	TRBV5-1	NA	TRBJ1-4	NA
CASSFRYQPQHF	TGTGCCAGCAGTTTTCGATATCAGCCCCAGCATTTT	TRBV28	NA	TRBJ1-5	NA
CASSPYTDTQYF	TGTGCCAGCTCACCCTACACAGATACGCAGTATTTT	TRBV18	NA	TRBJ2-3	NA